What follows is one TCR beta chain and its context. The same CDR3 arises from other DNA sequences in this sample as well. Original analysis: The assay estimated nucleated cells by amplifying reference gene primers. Method: immunoSEQ multiplex PCR; TCRdb's copy keeps in-frame clones and lacks some. V, J and clone size were drawn from that table, and D and trimming were deduced from the DNA. In the table there are about 200,000 clones, 90% to 95% of which are singletons. The germline CDR1 and CDR2 sequences are MNHEY and SMNVEV (reference sequence). V was shortened by 2 bases and J by 1 base, with 6 bases between the two germline ends. The CDR3 covers 14 residues. This sample was included in a study of blood T cell repertoires in COVID-19.

This sequence originates from a man aged 55-75 years with COVID-19, enrolled during active disease. The material sequenced was peripheral blood. This chain links TRBV27 with TRBJ1-5; possible D gene TRBD1, 5 bases. DNA of the CDR3: TGTGCCAGCAGTTTAGCAGGGAGCAATCAGCCCCAGCATTTT. Translating gives CASSLAGSNQPQHF.